This section outlines one T cell receptor beta chain sequence together with its context. With V trimmed by 1 base and J by 7 bases, 0 bases remained unmatched. This CDR3 has 12 residues. The germline gives CDR1 SEHNR, CDR2 FQNEAQ (reference sequence). This specimen belongs to a study of blood T cell repertoires in COVID-19. Study summary: There were acute and convalescent COVID-19 samples, and they came from the United States, Italy and Spain. From T cells, B-cell-depleted T cells, or PBMCs came the material, which was cDNA or gDNA.

In the authors' methods: It was from reference gene primer amplification that nucleated cell counts were estimated. This table comes from immunoSEQ multiplex PCR, and its TCRdb copy is limited to in-frame clones, with some not included. That table supplies the V and J calls and clone size; D and trimming were determined from the DNA. The sample includes approximately 230,000 clones, around nine tenths of them seen just once. The sequence came from a middle-aged woman who had recovered from COVID-19. This chain joins TRBV7-9 and TRBJ1-2; 7 positions agree with TRBD1. Sequenced input: peripheral blood. The CDR3 spells CASSLGTGGYTF. For the CDR3, the DNA is TGTGCCAGCAGCTTAGGGACAGGTGGCTACACCTTC.